The sequence of this TCR beta chain was determined in a study of blood T cell repertoires in COVID-19. Looking at the study overall: Acute and convalescent COVID-19 samples came from the United States, Italy and Spain. PBMCs, B-cell-depleted T cells, or T cells provided the cDNA or gDNA that made up the material.

Methods used by the authors: Estimation of nucleated cell counts relied on the amplification of reference gene primers. TCRdb's table, derived via immunoSEQ multiplex PCR, lists solely in-frame clones and lacks some. That table furnishes V, J and clone size, whereas the DNA furnished D and trimming. The data hold around 160,000 clones, with more than 70% observed a single time. CDR3 length equals 15 residues. Trimming pared 4 bases from V and 0 bases from J, leaving 11 bases between. Germline CDR1 LGHDT, CDR2 YNNKEL (reference sequence). The TCR comes from a man in his sixties with acute or convalescent COVID-19. V and J are TRBV3-1 (or the pseudogene TRBV3-2) and TRBJ2-3; D uncertain. The specimen was peripheral blood. The CDR3 loop reads CASSPSSTSTDTQYF. The CDR3 region has the DNA TGTGCCAGCAGCCCCTCTTCGACTAGCACAGATACGCAGTATTTT.